A single T cell receptor (beta chain) is shown here with its context. What it binds is unknown. This specimen belongs to a study of naive and memory T cell subsets. The V and J ends lost 6 bases and 1 base, in that order; junction bases with no gene match: 3. The CDR3 has 12 residues. CDR1 is SQVTM, CDR2 ANQGSEA, per germline. After CD4 positive bead selection, the CD4-negative fraction gave CD8 T cells. Cells stained for CD3, CD4, CD8, CD45RA, CD27 and viability were sorted into four CD45RA/CD27 subsets. Study-wide results and caveats: In CD4 and CD8 cells, diversity dropped from naive through EMRA. A few larger clonotypes appeared in naive repertoires, especially CD8, possibly memory cells re-expressing CD45RA.

Both TRBC1 and TRBC2 were covered by a beta constant-region primer of two equimolar oligonucleotides. Ligated cDNA was amplified by four rounds of PCR with nested alpha and beta constant-region primers and SP2. A 12-nucleotide UMI and the SP2 primer were added to the cDNA 3' end by oligonucleotide ligation. TCRdb fed the UMI-ligation and nested PCR reads into MiXCR, producing one record per CDR3 protein. The sample consists of about 150,000 distinct CDR3 sequences, over 20% of them appearing once. This sequence originates from a human donor in good health. The gene calls are TRBV29-1 and TRBJ2-7; 7 bases agree with TRBD1. What was sequenced was naive CD4+ T cells from blood. The CDR3 nucleotides are TGCAGCGTCGCACAGGGGTCCTACGAGCAGTACTTC. Amino acid sequence: CSVAQGSYEQYF.